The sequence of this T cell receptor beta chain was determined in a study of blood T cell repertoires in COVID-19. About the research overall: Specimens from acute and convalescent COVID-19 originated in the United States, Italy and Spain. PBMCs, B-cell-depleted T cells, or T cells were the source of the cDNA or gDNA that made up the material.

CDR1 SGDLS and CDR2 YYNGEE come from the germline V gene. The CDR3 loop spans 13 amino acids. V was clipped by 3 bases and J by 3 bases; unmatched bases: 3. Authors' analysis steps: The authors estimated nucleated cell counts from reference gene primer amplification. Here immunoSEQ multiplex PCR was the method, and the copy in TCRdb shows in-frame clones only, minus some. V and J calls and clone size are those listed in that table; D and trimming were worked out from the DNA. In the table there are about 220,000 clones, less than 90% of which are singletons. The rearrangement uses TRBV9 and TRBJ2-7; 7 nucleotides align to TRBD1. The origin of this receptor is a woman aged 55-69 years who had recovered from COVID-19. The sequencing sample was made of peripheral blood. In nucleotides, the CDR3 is TGTGCCAGCAGCGACGGGGACAGCTACGAGCAGTACTTC. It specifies CASSDGDSYEQYF.